The clone carrying this T cell receptor (beta chain) was observed a handful of times. Amplification used 60 Vbeta primers and 13 Jbeta primers. Libraries were prepared by immunoSEQ multiplex PCR; TCRdb keeps only in-frame clonotypes and omits some of them. This table has tens of thousands of clones, roughly 9.1% appearing once. V lost 5 bases, J lost 2 bases, and 14 bases lay in between. In germline, CDR1 is SGHRS, CDR2 YFSETQ. The CDR3 spans 15 residues. This sample is part of a study of cytomegalovirus exposure and HLA in healthy donors. V and J are TRBV5-1 and TRBJ2-1, with D tentatively TRBD1 (6 bases). Sequenced sample: PBMCs. The sequence derives from a man aged 55 to 69 in good health and CMV-seropositive. The CDR3 DNA reads as TGCGCCAGCAGACACAGGGATTCGACCTACAATGAGCAGTTCTTC. Amino acid sequence: CASRHRDSTYNEQFF.